This record covers a single TCR beta chain. Its antigen is not known. Clones were sequenced by immunoSEQ multiplex PCR, and TCRdb holds only the in-frame ones, with some missing. Of more than 15,000 clones listed, approximately 79% are singletons. The data are from a study of ipilimumab plus nivolumab after autologous stem cell transplantation. Study results and caveats: TCR repertoire, Treg phenotype and gut microbiota reportedly support more study of this approach.

Ipilimumab, 1 mg/kg, started 14 to 28 days after autologous transplant. The ends were cut back, 5 bases at V and 7 bases at J, with 12 bases in the middle. The CDR3 runs 13 residues. Germline lookup yields CDR1 MNHNS and CDR2 SASEGT. This TCR came from a male donor with diffuse large B-cell lymphoma. The V gene is TRBV6-1, the J gene TRBJ1-5, with D hard to call. Sample: PBMCs, taken in a trial of ipilimumab plus nivolumab as post-transplant consolidation. The CDR3 DNA is TGTGCCAGCAGTAAATTTACGGAACAGCCCCAGCATTTT. Amino acid sequence: CASSKFTEQPQHF.